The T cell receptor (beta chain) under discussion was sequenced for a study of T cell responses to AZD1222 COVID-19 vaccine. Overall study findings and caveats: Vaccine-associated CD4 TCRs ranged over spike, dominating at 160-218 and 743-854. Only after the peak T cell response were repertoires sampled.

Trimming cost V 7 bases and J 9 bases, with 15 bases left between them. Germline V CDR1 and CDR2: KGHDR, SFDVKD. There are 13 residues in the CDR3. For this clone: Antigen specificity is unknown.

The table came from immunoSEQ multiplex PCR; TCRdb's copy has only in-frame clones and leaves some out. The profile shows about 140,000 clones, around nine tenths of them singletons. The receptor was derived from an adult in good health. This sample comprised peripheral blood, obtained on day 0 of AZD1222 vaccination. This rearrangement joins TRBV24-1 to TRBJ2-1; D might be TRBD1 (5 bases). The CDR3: CATSPGWVSEQFF. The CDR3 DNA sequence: TGTGCCACCAGCCCAGGGTGGGTTAGTGAGCAGTTCTTC.